What follows are 26 T cell receptor beta chains derived from one specimen sequenced in a study of shared T cell receptors in the human thymus. This table comes from immunoSEQ multiplex PCR, and its TCRdb copy is limited to in-frame clones, with some not included. The sample records some 700,000 clones, around nine tenths being singletons. These data were also filed under a second study, of human thymus T cells.

Sequencing input: thymocytes. The receptor source for this set is a boy younger than two with a congenital heart defect.

V gene TRBV7-8 combines with J gene TRBJ2-7; 12 bases line up with TRBD1. V dropped 5 bases and J dropped 4; count of bases not matched to a gene: 9. CDR3 length: 16 amino acids. Per the germline V gene, CDR1 is SGHVS and CDR2 is FQNEAQ. CDR3 sequence: CASSVDRDRGPYEQYF. The CDR3 nucleotides are TGTGCCAGCAGCGTCGACCGGGACAGGGGGCCTTACGAGCAGTACTTC.

The chain recombines TRBV6-1 with TRBJ2-7; a possible D gene is TRBD2 (6 bases). Germline assignment: CDR1 MNHNS and CDR2 SASEGT. This CDR3 spans 13 amino acids. V gave up 3 bases and J gave up 4 bases, with 10 bases separating them. CDR3 residues: CASSDPGTYEQYF. Written as DNA, the CDR3 is TGTGCCAGCAGTGACCCCGGGACTTACGAGCAGTACTTC.

The chain uses TRBV6-4 and TRBJ1-1; D is ambiguous. Germline CDR1 is MRHNA and CDR2 is SNTAGT. The CDR3 extends over 13 amino acids. V lost 5 bases and J 5 bases, leaving 12 bases between the germline ends. The CDR3 region has the DNA TGTGCCAGCAGTCACCTGACGGGGACTGAAGCTTTCTTT. Protein product: CASSHLTGTEAFF.

The chain carries TRBV5-4 and TRBJ1-2, with 12 bases identical to TRBD1. With 4 bases clipped from V and 4 bases from J, the junction kept 5 bases outside the gene matches. Germline assignment: CDR1 SGHNT and CDR2 YYREEE (reference sequence). The CDR3 spans 15 residues. The CDR3 DNA reads as TGTGCCAGCAGCCCCGGGACAGGGGGCGCCTATGGCTACACCTTC. Protein: CASSPGTGGAYGYTF.

This clone was seen more than once but under ten times. V gene TRBV7-2 combines with J gene TRBJ1-1, with 7 bases lining up with TRBD1. Germline lookup yields CDR1 SGHTA and CDR2 FQGNSA. The CDR3 consists of 15 residues. With V trimmed by 5 bases and J by 2 bases, 8 bases remained unmatched. The CDR3, as DNA: TGTGCCAGCAGCCCCCGAGGGGACAGTAACACTGAAGCTTTCTTT. Translating gives CASSPRGDSNTEAFF.

The V and J genes are TRBV6-6 and TRBJ1-2; 7 bases are shared with TRBD1. Germline values: CDR1 MNHNY, CDR2 SVGAGI (reference sequence). The CDR3 consists of 13 residues. V shed 8 bases, J shed 1 base, and the junction held 4 bases outside the gene matches. The chain's CDR3 is CASGRDSNYGYTF. CDR3 coding DNA: TGTGCCAGCGGCCGGGACAGTAACTATGGCTACACCTTC.

This clone came up once. The chain employs TRBV5-4 and TRBJ2-2; the match to TRBD2 covers 10 bases. The CDR3 loop spans 17 amino acids. Germline-derived CDR1 and CDR2 are SGHNT and YYREEE (reference sequence). J lost 4 bases, V lost 2 bases, and 8 bases had no gene match. As DNA, the CDR3 is TGTGCCAGCAGCTTTCTGTCTAGCGGGAGTGGCACCGGGGAGCTGTTTTTT. The encoded protein is CASSFLSSGSGTGELFF.

The count of this clone is one. This chain connects TRBV11-2 to TRBJ1-2; 7 bases map to TRBD1. The V gene end was trimmed by 6 bases and the J gene end by 3 bases; junction bases not matched to a gene: 10. This CDR3 has 15 residues. The germline V gene has CDR1 SGHAT and CDR2 FQNNGV. As DNA, the CDR3 is TGTGCCAGCAGTAAAGAACAGGGGACTGACTATGGCTACACCTTC. It yields the protein CASSKEQGTDYGYTF.

The V call is TRBV7-6, the J call TRBJ2-1, with 11 bases aligning to TRBD2. The CDR3 length is 16 residues. The germline V gene has CDR1 SGHVS and CDR2 FNYEAQ. Germline trimming cut 4 bases from V and 5 bases from J; bases unmatched to any gene: 7. The CDR3 bases are TGTGCCAGCAGCTCCCGGGTAGCGGGAGGGGACAATGAGCAGTTCTTC. Translation gives CASSSRVAGGDNEQFF.

J is TRBJ2-2 and V is TRBV12-2; TRBD1, the D gene given by the table, was not confirmed from the DNA. TRBV12-2 counts as a pseudogene. This CDR3 comprises 17 residues. CDR3 nucleotides: TGTGCAAGTCGCCGACAGGGGGAAGTGGGGAACACCGGGGAGCTGTTTTTT. Amino acids: CASRRQGEVGNTGELFF.

This clone was counted between two and nine times. The rearrangement joins TRBV5-1 to TRBJ2-7; the match to TRBD2 covers 8 bases. CDR1 is SGHRS, CDR2 YFSETQ, per germline. V shed 4 bases and J 7 bases; nucleotides not matched to a gene: 31. The CDR3 has 21 residues. The CDR3 loop reads CASSRDRSASHSKRERGEQYF. The DNA of the CDR3 is TGCGCCAGCAGCAGGGATCGAAGCGCGAGTCACTCGAAGCGGGAGAGGGGGGAGCAGTACTTC.

This clone was detected only a few times. This chain uses TRBV19 with TRBJ2-7, with TRBD1 matching over 7 bases. The germline V gene encodes CDR1 LNHDA and CDR2 SQIVND (reference sequence). The length of the CDR3 is 14 residues. V gave up 5 bases and J gave up 5 bases; unmatched junction bases: 9. The CDR3 loop is CASSADRVAHEQYF. The CDR3 DNA sequence: TGTGCCAGTAGTGCCGACAGGGTAGCCCACGAGCAGTACTTC. Filled out from reference TRBV19 and TRBJ2-7, the complete variable domain reads DGGITQSPKYLFRKEGQNVTLSCEQNLNHDAMYWYRQDPGQGLRLIYYSQIVNDFQKGDIAEGYSVSREKKESFPLTVTSAQKNPTAFYLCASSADRVAHEQYFGPGTRLTVT.

The chain carries TRBV29-1 and TRBJ2-7; 12 nucleotides match TRBD2. Trimming cost V 3 bases and J 3 bases; bases outside gene matches: 9. The germline gives CDR1 SQVTM, CDR2 ANQGSEA. The CDR3 has 16 residues. The DNA of the CDR3 is TGCAGCGTTGATTGGGGACTAGCGGGTACCTTCTACGAGCAGTACTTC. Translated, it gives CSVDWGLAGTFYEQYF.

The V gene is TRBV27, the J gene TRBJ2-7; tentative D call: TRBD2 (6 bases). Trimming left V 3 bases short and J 3 bases short, with 21 bases between. Germline CDR1 is MNHEY and CDR2 is SMNVEV (reference sequence). The CDR3 is made up of 17 amino acids. The CDR3 region has the DNA TGTGCCAGCAGTTTCCGACGCCTCCCGGAGGGCCGCTACGAGCAGTACTTC. This encodes CASSFRRLPEGRYEQYF.

This sequence joins TRBV6-5 and TRBJ2-7; 10 nucleotides align to TRBD2. V lost 6 bases and J lost 0; bases outside the gene matches: 5. The CDR3 totals 15 residues. CDR1 and CDR2 (germline): MNHEY, SVGAGI. The CDR3 nucleotides are TGTGCCAGCAGACACGCTAGCGGGAGCTCCTACGAGCAGTACTTC. It translates to CASRHASGSSYEQYF.

V usage is TRBV27 and J usage is TRBJ1-5; 7 bases agree with TRBD1. Germline CDR1 and CDR2: MNHEY and SMNVEV (reference sequence). This CDR3 is built from 19 residues. Trimming removed 2 bases from V and 1 base from J; junction bases left unmatched: 14. The CDR3 bases are TGTGCCAGCAGTTTAAGCAGGGGGGAGAATATTTCAAGCAATCAGCCCCAGCATTTT. Encoded protein: CASSLSRGENISSNQPQHF.

V gene TRBV27 combines with J gene TRBJ2-3, with 7 bases identical to TRBD2. The CDR3 extends over 18 amino acids. Per the germline V gene, CDR1 is MNHEY and CDR2 is SMNVEV (reference sequence). V dropped 6 bases and J dropped 2; count of bases not matched to a gene: 17. In DNA form, the CDR3 reads TGTGCCAGCAGAAGACTAGCCCCAGGAGGGCCGACCACAGATACGCAGTATTTT. This codes for CASRRLAPGGPTTDTQYF.

The V and J genes are TRBV7-9 and TRBJ2-3; TRBD2 aligns across 7 bases. Germline CDR1 reads SEHNR; CDR2 reads FQNEAQ (reference sequence). The CDR3 runs to 18 residues. The V segment lost 4 bases and the J segment 2 bases; nucleotides outside the gene matches: 15. The CDR3 DNA reads TGTGCCAGCAGCTCCCCAGTAGCGGGTCAAAGCACCACAGATACGCAGTATTTT. Its translation is CASSSPVAGQSTTDTQYF. The variable domain in full, with the rest retrieved from reference TRBV7-9 and TRBJ2-3, is DTGVSQNPRHKITKRGQNVTFRCDPISEHNRLYWYRQTLGQGPEFLTYFQNEAQLEKSRLLSDRFSAERPKGSFSTLEIQRTEQGDSAMYLCASSSPVAGQSTTDTQYFGPGTRLTVL.

The CDR3 loop reads CASSLAGDPYNEQFF. In nucleotides, the CDR3 is TGTGCCAGCAGCTTAGCGGGAGACCCCTACAATGAGCAGTTCTTC. The genes are TRBV7-2 and TRBJ2-1, with a tentative D call TRBD2 (5 bases). This CDR3 has 15 residues. The V gene's germline CDR1 is SGHTA and CDR2 FQGNSA. V gave up 0 bases and J gave up 2 bases, with 8 bases separating them.

The chain combines TRBV5-1 with TRBJ2-3; 8 bases map to TRBD2. The CDR3 is 15 residues long. CDR1 and CDR2 (germline): SGHRS, YFSETQ. The junction had 2 bases not matched to a gene; V was cut back by 2 bases and J by 0 bases. For the CDR3, the DNA is TGCGCCAGCAGCTTCATAGCGGGGAGCACAGATACGCAGTATTTT. Residues: CASSFIAGSTDTQYF.

The J gene is TRBJ1-2, the V gene TRBV27, with TRBD1 as a possible D gene (6 bases). CDR1 is MNHEY, CDR2 SMNVEV, per germline (reference sequence). The CDR3 has 13 residues. The V gene lost 3 bases and the J gene lost 9 bases, with 14 bases spanning the gap. CDR3 coding DNA: TGTGCCAGCAGTTTTGGGCCAAGGGGGAGCTACACCTTC. Its protein is CASSFGPRGSYTF.

The chain has TRBV25-1 and TRBJ2-2; D perhaps matches TRBD2 (6 bases). The CDR3 is made up of 14 amino acids. CDR1 is MGHDK and CDR2 is SYGVNS in the germline V gene. The germline V and J ends were trimmed by 6 bases and 5 bases, with 13 bases remaining between them. This chain's CDR3 is CASSLGGGTGELFF. CDR3 sequence (DNA): TGTGCCAGCAGCCTGGGGGGAGGAACCGGGGAGCTGTTTTTT.

The V call is TRBV28, the J call TRBJ2-3, with 12 nucleotides matching TRBD1. V lost 5 bases to trimming and J lost 1 base; unmatched junction nucleotides: 13. Germline V lookup: CDR1 MDHEN, CDR2 SYDVKM. The CDR3 has 19 residues. The CDR3 coding sequence is TGTGCCAGCAGTAGCCCCTTTGGGACAGGGGGCTATGGCACAGATACGCAGTATTTT. As protein: CASSSPFGTGGYGTDTQYF.

V gene TRBV27 combines with J gene TRBJ1-1, with D perhaps matching TRBD1 (6 bases). The CDR3 runs 12 residues. Germline V lookup: CDR1 MNHEY, CDR2 SMNVEV (reference sequence). Trimming removed 5 bases from V and 8 bases from J, with 12 bases in between. CDR3 DNA: TGTGCCAGCAGTGTCACCGGGACAGAAGCTTTCTTT. Protein sequence: CASSVTGTEAFF.

The chain combines TRBV15 with TRBJ2-3; 7 bases agree with TRBD2. V was clipped by 5 bases and J by 7 bases; unmatched bases: 6. This CDR3 spans 13 amino acids. In germline, CDR1 is LNHNV, CDR2 YYDKDF (reference sequence). The CDR3 DNA sequence: TGTGCCACCAGCGGGACTATGAGACATACGCAGTATTTT. This translates into CATSGTMRHTQYF.

The chain joins TRBV30 to TRBJ2-5; TRBD1 agrees at 11 bases. V was clipped by 4 bases and J by 6 bases; unmatched bases: 10. This CDR3 is built from 15 residues. Germline V lookup: CDR1 GTSNPN, CDR2 SVGIG (reference sequence). The CDR3 coding sequence is TGTGCCTGGAAAGTTGGACAGGGGGCGCGAAAGACCCAGTACTTC. Amino acid sequence: CAWKVGQGARKTQYF.